The text below deals with one T cell receptor (beta chain). Antigen specificity is unknown. Some clones are missing from TCRdb's copy, which holds only in-frame ones; the method was immunoSEQ multiplex PCR. The table records around 96,000 clones, 79% of them present only once. No glioblastoma patient carried an isocitrate dehydrogenase mutation. These data are taken from a study of glioma-infiltrating T cells after dendritic cell vaccination. Findings of the study overall: Only a small number of patients had complete blood and tumor samples.

CDR3 size: 16 residues. V shed 5 bases and J shed 1 base, with 14 bases lying between them. The germline CDR1 and CDR2 sequences are SGHVS and FNYEAQ. V gene TRBV7-6 combines with J gene TRBJ2-2; D is unresolved. This clonotype originated in a human donor with glioblastoma. The material sequenced was blood, taken before dendritic cell vaccination. The CDR3 reads CASSPHSLGNTGELFF. The CDR3 DNA is TGTGCCAGCAGCCCCCATAGCTTGGGGAACACCGGGGAGCTGTTTTTT.